The present entry profiles one T cell receptor beta chain with its context. Method: immunoSEQ multiplex PCR; TCRdb's copy keeps in-frame clones and lacks some. The sample shows approximately 49,000 clones, around 84% of them seen only once. This CDR3 spans 14 amino acids. Germline V gene lookup returns CDR1 MNHEY and CDR2 SMNVEV (reference sequence). V shed 7 bases, J shed 6 bases, and the junction held 7 bases outside the gene matches. The data originate from a study of OX40 agonist ivuxolimab in advanced cancers. Sequences were derived from CD4+ or CD8+ T cells sorted from blood, sampled in a trial of the OX40 agonist ivuxolimab. The receptor was isolated from an adult with an advanced solid tumor such as melanoma, head and neck, liver or kidney cancer. The chain combines TRBV27 with TRBJ2-7; TRBD2 aligns across 12 bases. The CDR3 region has the DNA TGTGCCAGCACTTCTAGCGGGAGGGCAAGCGAGCAGTACTTC. It is translated as CASTSSGRASEQYF.